The 16 T cell receptor beta chains in this list originate from one sample, sequenced in a study of identical twins. TCRdb processed the 5' RACE reads anew with MiXCR; each CDR3 protein has one entry. The sample includes about 340,000 distinct CDR3 sequences, approximately 8.7% of them seen just once. Material for sequencing was naive T cells sorted from blood. The origin of the receptors is a woman aged 45-65 years in good health.

The rearrangement uses TRBV7-9 and TRBJ2-1, with D tentatively TRBD1 or TRBD2 (6 bases each). Trimming removed 5 bases from V and 13 bases from J, with 15 bases in between. Germline V CDR1 and CDR2: SEHNR, FQNEAQ (reference sequence). CDR3 size: 12 residues. DNA for the CDR3: TGTGCCAGCAGCCCCGGGGGCAGGGTCCAGTTCTTC. This sequence encodes CASSPGGRVQFF.

This clonotype was found a few times. The chain recombines TRBV6-1 with TRBJ1-2, with a weak D call TRBD1 (5 bases). V lost 0 bases and J 1 base, leaving 12 bases between the germline ends. Germline V gene sequence: CDR1 MNHNS, CDR2 SASEGT. This CDR3 is built from 16 residues. In DNA, the CDR3 is TGTGCCAGCAGTGAAGCGATGGACACATTTAACTATGGCTACACCTTC. It codes for CASSEAMDTFNYGYTF.

V gene TRBV4-1 combines with J gene TRBJ2-5; the D gene is possibly TRBD2 (5 bases). Trimming took off 0 bases at V and 4 bases at J, with 12 bases between the two ends. This CDR3 spans 15 amino acids. CDR1 and CDR2 (germline): MGHRA, YSYEKL. Here the CDR3 reads CASSQEGRAVETQYF. The CDR3 nucleotides are TGCGCCAGCAGCCAAGAAGGACGAGCGGTAGAGACCCAGTACTTC.

This clonotype has a handful of counts. This chain uses TRBV7-7 with TRBJ2-2; the D is unclear. Trimming removed 4 bases from V and 4 bases from J, with 16 bases in between. Germline assignment: CDR1 SSHAT and CDR2 FNYEAQ (reference sequence). This CDR3 comprises 16 residues. CDR3 region: CASSSRADLITGELFF. The CDR3 DNA is TGTGCCAGCAGCTCTAGGGCCGATTTGATCACCGGGGAGCTGTTTTTT.

The sample holds many counts of this clonotype. The gene calls are TRBV5-1 and TRBJ2-5; D gene unclear. Germline CDR1 and CDR2: SGHRS and YFSETQ. Deletions cut 5 bases from V and 2 bases from J, with 10 bases between. The CDR3 has 13 residues. The CDR3 region is CASSLRGQETQYF. As DNA, the CDR3 is TGCGCCAGCAGTCTCCGTGGGCAAGAGACCCAGTACTTC.

The V call is TRBV20-1, the J call TRBJ2-3; 9 bases map to TRBD2. Germline V CDR1 and CDR2: DFQATT, SNEGSKA (reference sequence). Unmatched junction bases numbered 12, after V lost 8 bases and J lost 6 bases. The CDR3 totals 14 residues. The CDR3 reads CSPRVAGVTDTQYF. DNA for the CDR3: TGCAGTCCCAGGGTAGCGGGAGTCACGGATACGCAGTATTTT.

The genes are TRBV6-1 and TRBJ2-7; a possible D gene is TRBD1 (5 bases). Germline loops: CDR1 MNHNS, CDR2 SASEGT. The CDR3 consists of 13 residues. V lost 4 bases, J lost 2 bases, and 9 bases lay in between. CDR3 DNA: TGTGCCAGCAGTGGGACATTTACCTACGAGCAGTACTTC. It encodes CASSGTFTYEQYF.

This clonotype appeared a single time. A much larger clone differs from this one at a single base, so this may be a read error. The chain uses TRBV4-1 and TRBJ1-1; no definite D call. The V end lost 6 bases, the J end lost 9 bases, and 20 bases lay between the germline ends. Germline V gene sequence: CDR1 MGHRA, CDR2 YSYEKL. The CDR3 sequence is 14 residues long. For the CDR3, the DNA is TGCGCCAGCAGGGTGGCTGGCGGGAAAATTAAAGCTTTCTTT. It encodes CASRVAGGKIKAFF.

The table lists this clonotype with many counts. The rearrangement joins TRBV5-6 to TRBJ2-2; a weak D match, TRBD2 (6 bases). CDR3 length equals 13 residues. Trimming removed 3 bases at V and 3 bases at J, with 6 bases between. From germline, CDR1 is SGHDT and CDR2 YYEEEE. CDR3 amino acids: CASSWEDTGELFF. As DNA, the CDR3 is TGTGCCAGCAGCTGGGAGGACACCGGGGAGCTGTTTTTT. The whole variable domain, remainder taken from reference TRBV5-6 and TRBJ2-2, is DAGVTQSPTHLIKTRGQQVTLRCSPKSGHDTVSWYQQALGQGPQFIFQYYEEEERQRGNFPDRFSGHQFPNYSSELNVNALLLGDSALYLCASSWEDTGELFFGEGSRLTVL.

This sequence joins TRBV4-1 and TRBJ1-1, with a weak D call TRBD1 (6 bases). This CDR3 spans 15 amino acids. V was shortened by 1 base and J by 4 bases, with 13 bases between the two germline ends. Germline V lookup: CDR1 MGHRA, CDR2 YSYEKL. CDR3 sequence (DNA): TGCGCCAGCAGCCAAGTCGGGCAGGGGAGCACTGAAGCTTTCTTT. Translation: CASSQVGQGSTEAFF.

The chain links TRBV25-1 to TRBJ2-7; 8 positions match TRBD2. The germline CDR1 and CDR2 sequences are MGHDK and SYGVNS. Trimming at V came to 6 bases and at J to 5 bases, leaving 9 bases not matched to a gene. The CDR3 is made up of 14 amino acids. CDR3 protein: CASRAGAPGHEQYV. The CDR3 DNA sequence: TGTGCCAGCAGAGCGGGAGCCCCCGGGCACGAGCAGTACGTC.

J is TRBJ2-7 and V is TRBV11-2; maybe TRBD1 (6 bases). The CDR3 sequence is 14 residues long. Germline V lookup: CDR1 SGHAT, CDR2 FQNNGV. The ends were cut back, 5 bases at V and 2 bases at J, with 13 bases in the middle. The CDR3 protein is CASSHGTGTYEQYV. CDR3 in DNA: TGTGCCAGCAGCCACGGAACAGGGACCTACGAGCAGTACGTC.

This clonotype was detected a few times. This chain joins TRBV5-4 and TRBJ2-3; a weak D match, TRBD1 (6 bases). The CDR3 runs 14 residues. V was shortened by 7 bases and J by 2 bases, with 14 bases between the two germline ends. Germline lookup yields CDR1 SGHNT and CDR2 YYREEE (reference sequence). CDR3 DNA sequence: TGTGCCAGCCAGGAACAGGGCCTCACAGATACGCAGTATTTT. This encodes CASQEQGLTDTQYF.

This clonotype came up many times. This rearrangement joins TRBV20-1 to TRBJ2-7; D unclear. V was cut by 3 bases and J by 2 bases, with 11 bases left in between. Germline CDR1 reads DFQATT; CDR2 reads SNEGSKA (reference sequence). The CDR3 extends over 13 amino acids. CDR3 nucleotides: TGCAGTGCTAGTGAGGTGAATACCTACGAGCAGTACTTC. Protein sequence: CSASEVNTYEQYF.

The CDR3 nucleotides read TGTGCCACGGAAGGACTAGCGGGAGAGACCCAGTACTTC. It encodes CATEGLAGETQYF. This rearrangement joins TRBV15 to TRBJ2-5, with TRBD2 identical over 11 bases. CDR3 size: 13 residues. Germline V gives CDR1 LNHNV, CDR2 YYDKDF (reference sequence). The junction had 4 bases not matched to a gene; V was cut back by 9 bases and J by 4 bases.

As DNA, the CDR3 is TGTGCCAGCAGCGACGGGACGGATAATGAAAAACTGTTTTTT. It encodes CASSDGTDNEKLFF. The V gene is TRBV5-6, the J gene TRBJ1-4, with D perhaps matching TRBD1 (5 bases). V lost 4 bases, J lost 4 bases, and 11 bases lay in between. Looked up from germline, CDR1 is SGHDT and CDR2 is YYEEEE. The CDR3 contains 14 residues.